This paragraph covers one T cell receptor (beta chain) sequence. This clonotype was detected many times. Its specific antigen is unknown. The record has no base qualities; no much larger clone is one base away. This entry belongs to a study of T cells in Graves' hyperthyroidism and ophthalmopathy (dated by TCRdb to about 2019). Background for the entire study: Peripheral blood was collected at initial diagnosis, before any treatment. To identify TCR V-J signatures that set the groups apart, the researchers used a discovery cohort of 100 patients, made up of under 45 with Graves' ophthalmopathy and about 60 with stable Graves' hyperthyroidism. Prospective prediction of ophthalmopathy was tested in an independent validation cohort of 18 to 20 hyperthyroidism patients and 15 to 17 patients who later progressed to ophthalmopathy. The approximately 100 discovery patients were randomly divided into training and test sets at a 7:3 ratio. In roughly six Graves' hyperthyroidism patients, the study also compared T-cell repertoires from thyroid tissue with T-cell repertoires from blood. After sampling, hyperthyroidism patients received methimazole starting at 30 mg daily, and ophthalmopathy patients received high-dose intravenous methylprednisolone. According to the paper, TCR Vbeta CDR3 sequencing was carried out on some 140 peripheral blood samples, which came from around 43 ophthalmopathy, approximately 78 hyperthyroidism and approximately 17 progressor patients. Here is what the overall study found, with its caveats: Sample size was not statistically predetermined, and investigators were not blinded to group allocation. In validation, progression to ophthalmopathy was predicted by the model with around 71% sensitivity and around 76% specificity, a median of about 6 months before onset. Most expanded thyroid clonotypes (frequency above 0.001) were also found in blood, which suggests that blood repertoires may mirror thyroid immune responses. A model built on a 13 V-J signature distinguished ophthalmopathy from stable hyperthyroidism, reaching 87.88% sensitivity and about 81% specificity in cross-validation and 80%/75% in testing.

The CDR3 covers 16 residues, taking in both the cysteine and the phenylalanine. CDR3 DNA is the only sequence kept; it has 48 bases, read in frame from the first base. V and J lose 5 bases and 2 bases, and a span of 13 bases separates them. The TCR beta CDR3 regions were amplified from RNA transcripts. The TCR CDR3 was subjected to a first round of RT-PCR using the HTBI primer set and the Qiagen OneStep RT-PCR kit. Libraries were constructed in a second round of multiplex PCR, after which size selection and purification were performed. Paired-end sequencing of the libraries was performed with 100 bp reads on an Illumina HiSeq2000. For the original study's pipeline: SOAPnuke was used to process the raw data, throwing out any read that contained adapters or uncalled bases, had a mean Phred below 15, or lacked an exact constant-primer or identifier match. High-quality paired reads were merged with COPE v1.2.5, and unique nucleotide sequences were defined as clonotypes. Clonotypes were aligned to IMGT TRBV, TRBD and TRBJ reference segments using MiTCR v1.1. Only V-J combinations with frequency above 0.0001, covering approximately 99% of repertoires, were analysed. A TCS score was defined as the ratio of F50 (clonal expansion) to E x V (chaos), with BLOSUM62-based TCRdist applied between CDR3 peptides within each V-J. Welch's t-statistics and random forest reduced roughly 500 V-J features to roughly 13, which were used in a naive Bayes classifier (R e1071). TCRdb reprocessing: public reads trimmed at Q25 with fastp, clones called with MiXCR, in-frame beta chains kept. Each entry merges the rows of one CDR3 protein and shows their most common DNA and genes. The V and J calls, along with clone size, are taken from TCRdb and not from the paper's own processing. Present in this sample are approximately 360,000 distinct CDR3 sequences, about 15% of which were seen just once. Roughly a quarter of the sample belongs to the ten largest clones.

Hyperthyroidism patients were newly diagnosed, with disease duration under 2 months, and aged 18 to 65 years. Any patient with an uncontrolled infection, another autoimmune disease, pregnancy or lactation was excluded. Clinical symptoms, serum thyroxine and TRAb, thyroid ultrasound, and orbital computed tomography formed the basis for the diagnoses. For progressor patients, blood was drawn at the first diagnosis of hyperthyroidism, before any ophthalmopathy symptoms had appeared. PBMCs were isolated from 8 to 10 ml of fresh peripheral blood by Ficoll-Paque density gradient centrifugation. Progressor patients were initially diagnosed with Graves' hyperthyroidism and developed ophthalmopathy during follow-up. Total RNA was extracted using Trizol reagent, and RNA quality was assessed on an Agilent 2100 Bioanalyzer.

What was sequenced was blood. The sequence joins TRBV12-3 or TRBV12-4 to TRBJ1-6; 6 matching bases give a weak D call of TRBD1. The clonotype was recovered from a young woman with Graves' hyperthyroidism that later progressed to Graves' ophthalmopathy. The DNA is TGTGCCAGCAGTCCCCGGACAGCCCCCTATAATTCACCCCTCCACTTT. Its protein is CASSPRTAPYNSPLHF.